These 5 T cell receptor beta chains share one sample of origin, sequenced in a study of CD8 T cells in ankylosing spondylitis. Study observations and caveats: There was a TCR beta motif, made of several highly homologous variants, that appeared characteristic of ankylosing spondylitis blood.

TCRdb re-analysed the 5' RACE reads in MiXCR, keeping a single row per CDR3 protein. This sample has about 390,000 distinct CDR3 sequences, with about 22% found just once. These receptors have no known antigen. Specimen: blood, either unsorted or a sorted T cell fraction (not recorded which). The receptors stem from a male donor with ankylosing spondylitis.

This sequence joins TRBV20-1 and TRBJ2-5; D perhaps matches TRBD2 (6 bases). This CDR3 spans 14 amino acids. Germline assignment: CDR1 DFQATT and CDR2 SNEGSKA (reference sequence). V dropped 5 bases and J dropped 2 bases, with 15 bases sitting between them. The CDR3 DNA reads TGCAGTGCTGAGCCAGGGACTTCTCAAGAGACCCAGTACTTC. This encodes CSAEPGTSQETQYF.

This clonotype is a singleton in its sample. The rearrangement joins TRBV6-2 or TRBV6-3 to TRBJ2-2; a possible D gene is TRBD2 (7 bases). The CDR3 runs to 14 residues. V was clipped by 6 bases and J by 5 bases, with 13 bases between them. Germline V gives CDR1 MNHEY, CDR2 SVGEGT. CDR3 region: CASRTGGRTGELFF. The CDR3 DNA follows: TGTGCCAGCAGGACCGGGGGGCGGACCGGGGAGCTGTTTTTT.

In this sample, this clonotype turned up a few times. The chain recombines TRBV12-3 or TRBV12-4 with TRBJ2-2, with D possibly being TRBD1 (6 bases). The CDR3 totals 16 residues. Trimming pared 2 bases from V and 6 bases from J, leaving 16 bases between. The CDR3 DNA follows: TGTGCCAGCAGTTTAAATCCGGGACACGTCCCCGGGGAGCTGTTTTTT. Translated: CASSLNPGHVPGELFF.

The rearrangement links TRBV29-1 to TRBJ1-3; D gene unclear. The CDR3 runs 13 residues. CDR1 and CDR2 from the germline V gene are SQVTM and ANQGSEA. Trimming pared 1 base from V and 0 bases from J, leaving 4 bases between. The CDR3 loop reads CSVEGGSGNTIYF. CDR3 coding DNA: TGCAGCGTTGAAGGGGGCTCTGGAAACACCATATATTTT.

V is TRBV6-1 and J is TRBJ2-7; TRBD1 matches 8 bases. V lost 8 bases, J lost 2 bases, and 5 bases stayed unmatched. The germline gives CDR1 MNHNS, CDR2 SASEGT. The CDR3 contains 13 residues. The CDR3 here is CASGRTGPYEQYF. Written as DNA, the CDR3 is TGTGCCAGCGGGAGGACAGGGCCCTACGAGCAGTACTTC.